These 5 T cell receptor beta chains were all obtained from the same sample, sequenced in a study of blood T cell repertoires in COVID-19. Only in-frame clones appear in the TCRdb table, and some are missing; sequencing was by immunoSEQ multiplex PCR. Of 45,000 or so clones detected, around 80% appear once; the ten largest clones hold roughly two fifths. Sequenced material: peripheral blood. The receptors come from a human donor in a cohort sampled during active COVID-19.

The chain links TRBV4-2 to TRBJ1-1; perhaps TRBD1 as D (5 bases). The germline V gene encodes CDR1 LGHNA and CDR2 YNFKEQ. The CDR3 runs to 15 residues. V lost 2 bases to trimming and J lost 2 bases, with 12 bases between them. The DNA for the CDR3 is TGTGCCAGCAGCCAACCCGGACACGACAACACTGAAGCTTTCTTT. It translates to CASSQPGHDNTEAFF.

The chain has TRBV27 and TRBJ1-2; TRBD1 matches 12 bases. J was trimmed by 6 bases and V by 4 bases; bases with no gene match: 9. This CDR3 is built from 16 residues. CDR1 and CDR2 from the germline V gene are MNHEY and SMNVEV (reference sequence). The CDR3 spells CASSWDRGQELDGYTF. CDR3 in DNA: TGTGCCAGCAGTTGGGACAGGGGGCAAGAGTTGGATGGCTACACCTTC.

The V and J genes are TRBV30 and TRBJ1-6; D ambiguous. Trimming took 0 bases from V and 7 from J, leaving 7 bases between them. In germline, CDR1 is GTSNPN, CDR2 SVGIG (reference sequence). The CDR3 extends over 13 amino acids. The CDR3 nucleotides are TGTGCCTGGAGTGTAGCCGAGAATTCACCCCTCCACTTT. The encoded protein is CAWSVAENSPLHF.

The chain combines TRBV14 with TRBJ2-1; D unresolved. This CDR3 is built from 15 residues. Germline CDR1 is SGHDN and CDR2 is FVKESK. Trimming took 4 bases from V and 6 from J, leaving 16 bases between them. This chain's CDR3 is CASSRPRGYFNEQFF. Here the CDR3 DNA reads TGTGCCAGCAGCCGCCCGAGAGGCTACTTCAATGAGCAGTTCTTC.

This clone is a singleton in its sample. V and J are TRBV5-4 and TRBJ2-7, with 11 bases aligning to TRBD2. There are 14 residues in the CDR3. The V gene end was trimmed by 6 bases and the J gene end by 2 bases; junction bases not matched to a gene: 4. Germline CDR1 and CDR2: SGHNT and YYREEE (reference sequence). The CDR3 DNA is TGTGCCAGCAACCTAGCGGGGGGCACCTACGAGCAGTACTTC. Translated, it gives CASNLAGGTYEQYF.